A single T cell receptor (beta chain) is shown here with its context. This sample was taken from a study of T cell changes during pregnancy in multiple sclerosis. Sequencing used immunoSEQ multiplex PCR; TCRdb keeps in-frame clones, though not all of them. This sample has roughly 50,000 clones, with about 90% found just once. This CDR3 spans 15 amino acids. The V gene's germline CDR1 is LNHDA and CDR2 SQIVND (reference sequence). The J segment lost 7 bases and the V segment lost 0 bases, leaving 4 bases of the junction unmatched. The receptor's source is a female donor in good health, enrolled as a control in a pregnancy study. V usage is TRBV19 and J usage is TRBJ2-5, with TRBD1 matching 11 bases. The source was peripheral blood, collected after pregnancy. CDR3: CASSIDPGTGGTQYF. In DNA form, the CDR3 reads TGTGCCAGTAGTATAGACCCCGGGACAGGGGGGACCCAGTACTTC.